Listed below are T cell receptor beta chains from one sample, sequenced in a study of identifying expanded T cells in peripheral blood. The method was immunoSEQ multiplex PCR; TCRdb's version includes in-frame clones alone and lacks a portion of them. The table includes around 56,000 clones, about 85% detected once. The sequenced material came from blood. The receptors here all came from a person aged 18 to 75 in good health. The CDR3 runs from the conserved cysteine through the conserved F or W. A D gene is named only where the DNA matches it firmly. The size of a clone is reported for some rows only, either as once, few or many, or as a class for expanded clones.

j_call clone_size d_call v_call cdr3_nt cdr3_aa
TRBJ1-4 . . TRBV27 TGTGCCAGGCCGGGAAGTCCAACTAATGAAAAACTGTTTTTT CARPGSPTNEKLFF
TRBJ2-2 few . TRBV11-2 TGTGCCAGCAGCTTAATAGCTGGGTCGACCGGGGAGCTGTTTTTT CASSLIAGSTGELFF
TRBJ2-7 . . TRBV12-1 TGTGCCAGCAGAAAGACCGGGACTCCCCCTGACGAGCAGTACTTC CASRKTGTPPDEQYF
TRBJ1-2 . . TRBV11-3 TGTGCCAGCAGCTTAGCAGGAAACTATGGCTACACCTTC CASSLAGNYGYTF
TRBJ1-4 once . TRBV30 TGTGCCTGGACCCTCGAGGGTCGTGAAAAACTGTTTTTT CAWTLEGREKLFF
TRBJ2-3 once TRBD1 TRBV20-1 TGCAGTGCAGGGGGCGCAGATACGCAGTATTTT CSAGGADTQYF
TRBJ1-2 . TRBD1 TRBV19 TGTGCCAGTAGGATTCCGGGACAGGCCTATGGCTACACCTTC CASRIPGQAYGYTF
TRBJ2-7 . TRBD1 TRBV5-5 TGTGCCAGCAGCTTGGCCACAGGGGGCTACGAGCAGTACTTC CASSLATGGYEQYF
TRBJ1-2 . . TRBV19 TGTGCCAGTAGTATAGGAGGAAACTATGGCTACACCTTC CASSIGGNYGYTF
TRBJ1-6 many TRBD1 TRBV4-1 TGCGCCAGCAGCCCAGACAGGGGCACCTATAATTCACCCCTCCACTTT CASSPDRGTYNSPLHF
TRBJ2-2 . TRBD2 TRBV7-2 TGTGCCAGCAGTTCCGGGACTAGCAGCACCGGGGAGCTGTTTTTT CASSSGTSSTGELFF
TRBJ2-1 . TRBD1 TRBV30 TGTGCCTGGAGTGTGGACCGGGACAGGGACAATGAGCAGTTCTTC CAWSVDRDRDNEQFF
TRBJ2-2 . . TRBV11-2 TGTGCCAGCAGTCCGTTTGGGGGGCATACCGGGGAGCTGTTTTTT CASSPFGGHTGELFF
TRBJ1-1 . . TRBV21-1 TGTGCCAGCAGCACGTCGGACGGAGCTGAAGCTTTCTTT CASSTSDGAEAFF
TRBJ1-2 . . TRBV28 TGTGCCAGCAGTTTAGGCAGGGTGTATGGCTACACCTTC CASSLGRVYGYTF
TRBJ2-1 once TRBD1 TRBV2 TGTGCCAGCAGTGAGCGCGGGGACAGGGGGAGCTCCTACAATGAGCAGTTCTTC CASSERGDRGSSYNEQFF
TRBJ2-5 . TRBD1 TRBV7-9 TGTGCCAGCAGCTCAGGGACAGGGCGAGAGACCCAGTACTTC CASSSGTGRETQYF
TRBJ2-3 . . TRBV2 TGTGCCAGCAGGGGGTTCGAGCGGGGCACAGATACGCAGTATTTT CASRGFERGTDTQYF
TRBJ2-5 . TRBD2 TRBV5-6 TGTGCCAGCAGCTTGTACGCCACTAGCGGCTACCAAGAGACCCAGTACTTC CASSLYATSGYQETQYF
TRBJ2-1 . TRBD2 TRBV11-2 TGTGCCAGCAGCTCGGGGGGGCCGAATGAGCAGTTCTTC CASSSGGPNEQFF
TRBJ1-5 . TRBD1 TRBV19 TGTGCCAGTAGTAGCCAGGGGGCACAGCCCCAGCATTTT CASSSQGAQPQHF
TRBJ2-7 . TRBD2 TRBV7-9 TGTGCCAGCAGCGACTCGGGGGGAAAAACTCTCTACGAGCAGTACTTC CASSDSGGKTLYEQYF
TRBJ2-1 . . TRBV5-4 TGTGCCAGCAGCCAGATTGGAAACAATGAGCAGTTCTTC CASSQIGNNEQFF
TRBJ2-5 . TRBD2 TRBV2 TGTGCCAACCAGCGGGGCCCTGGGGAGACCCAGTACTTC CANQRGPGETQYF
TRBJ2-7 . . TRBV5-4 TGTGCCAGCAGCTTCAGAAAGGGGGGATACGAGCAGTACTTC CASSFRKGGYEQYF
TRBJ1-4 . . TRBV7-2 TGTGCCAGCAGCTTAGGCACGCAGGGTAATGAAAAACTGTTTTTT CASSLGTQGNEKLFF
TRBJ2-1 . . TRBV27 TGTGCCAGCAACGGGGTCAATGAGCAGTTCTTC CASNGVNEQFF
TRBJ1-4 . . TRBV5-6 TGTGCCAGCAGCTTGAATGGGGCAAACGAAAAACTGTTTTTT CASSLNGANEKLFF
TRBJ1-4 . . TRBV27 TGTGCCAGCAGGCCGGAGGGAAAGGCAACTAATGAAAAACTGTTTTTT CASRPEGKATNEKLFF
TRBJ1-3 . . TRBV10-2 TGCGCCAGCAGTGAGTCTCCGAGCTCTGGAAACACCATATATTTT CASSESPSSGNTIYF
TRBJ2-7 . . TRBV18 TGTGCCAGCTCACCGAGCCCGAGCTCCTACGAGCAGTACTTC CASSPSPSSYEQYF
TRBJ1-1 once . TRBV5-1 TGCGCCAGCAGCTTGGGGTCGAGCAGAGCGAACACTGAAGCTTTCTTT CASSLGSSRANTEAFF
TRBJ2-3 . . TRBV9 TGTGCCAGCACCTCAACAACAGATACGCAGTATTTT CASTSTTDTQYF
TRBJ1-2 . TRBD1 TRBV19 TGTGCCAGTAGTTCTACAGGGGAGAGCTATGGCTACACCTTC CASSSTGESYGYTF
TRBJ1-3 . TRBD1 TRBV4-2 TGTGCCAGCAGCCCCCGGGGACAGGGGGTCAGATCTGGAAACACCATATATTTT CASSPRGQGVRSGNTIYF
TRBJ2-2 . . TRBV5-1 TGCGCCAGCAGCGCAACGGGACTTAACACCGGGGAGCTGTTTTTT CASSATGLNTGELFF
TRBJ2-2 . TRBD1 TRBV12-5 TGTGCTAGTGGTTTGGGCGACAGGGGGAAACCCATAAACACCGGGGAGCTGTTTTTT CASGLGDRGKPINTGELFF
TRBJ2-5 once . TRBV14 TGTGCCAGCAGCCAAAGGGTCGGGGGAGGAGAGACCCAGTACTTC CASSQRVGGGETQYF
TRBJ1-6 . TRBD1 TRBV18 TGTGCCAGCTCACCACAGGGGGCAAATTCACCCCTCCACTTT CASSPQGANSPLHF
TRBJ1-2 . . TRBV7-2 TGTGCCAGCAGCACCGGGACACGCATTGGCTACACCTTC CASSTGTRIGYTF
TRBJ2-5 . . TRBV7-2 TGTGCCAGCAGCCGCCGATGGGGCACGGAGACCCAGTACTTC CASSRRWGTETQYF
TRBJ2-5 . . TRBV2 TGTGCCAGCAGTGAAGCTAGGGGGCGCGGGGTGAGAGGGTACTTC CASSEARGRGVRGYF
TRBJ1-5 once . TRBV19 TGTGCCAGTAGTGGAAGGGAAGGCGCGTACCCCCAGCATTTT CASSGREGAYPQHF
TRBJ2-2 . TRBD2 TRBV5-6 TGTGCCAGCAGCCTTAGACTAGCGGGGGGCACCGGGGAGCTGTTTTTT CASSLRLAGGTGELFF
TRBJ1-5 . TRBD1 TRBV30 TGTGCCTGGAGTCCCGGGACAGACGGCAATCAGCCCCAGCATTTT CAWSPGTDGNQPQHF
TRBJ2-7 . . TRBV18 TGTGCCAGCTCACCCCTTAATAGTGCCTACGAGCAGTACTTC CASSPLNSAYEQYF
TRBJ2-1 . . TRBV6-4 TGTGCCAGCAGTGAGGGGAGGCGGGGAGAGCAGTTCTTC CASSEGRRGEQFF
TRBJ1-2 . . TRBV5-6 TGTGCCAGCAGCTTGGAACAGCTTTTTAACTATGGCTACACCTTC CASSLEQLFNYGYTF
TRBJ2-6 . . TRBV9 TGTGCCAGCAGCGTAGGGGTCGGGGCCAACGTCCTGACTTTC CASSVGVGANVLTF
TRBJ1-2 . . TRBV5-4 TGTGCCAGCAGCCCCACTAACTATGGCTACACCTTC CASSPTNYGYTF
TRBJ2-1 . . TRBV9 TGTGCCAGCAGCGTTAGCGCCTCTAACTACAATGAGCAGTTCTTC CASSVSASNYNEQFF
TRBJ1-3 . . TRBV5-6 TGTGCCAGCAGCTTAAGCTACTCTGGAAACACCATATATTTT CASSLSYSGNTIYF
TRBJ2-1 . . TRBV29-1 TGCAGCGTAGGGGGGCACAATGAGCAGTTCTTC CSVGGHNEQFF
TRBJ1-2 . . TRBV28 TGTGCCAGCAGTTTAAGCAGGGTCCAATCTCCTGGCTACACCTTC CASSLSRVQSPGYTF
TRBJ1-3 . . TRBV30 TGTGCCTGGAGCTGGGGATCTGGAAACACCATATATTTT CAWSWGSGNTIYF
TRBJ2-5 . . TRBV2 TGTGCCTGGGGAGGGGGGTTGCGGGAGACCCAGTACTTC CAWGGGLRETQYF
TRBJ2-1 . . TRBV7-9 TGTGCCAGCAGCTTAGCAGAGGGACCGGACAATGAGCAGTTCTTC CASSLAEGPDNEQFF